This entry features one T cell receptor beta chain sequence. Its cognate antigen is unknown. Germline V gene lookup returns CDR1 SGHRS and CDR2 YFSETQ. V was trimmed by 4 bases and J by 4 bases, leaving 5 bases between them. CDR3 length equals 11 residues. The data originate from a study of T cell clonotyping in hematopoietic cell transplantation. TCRdb's table, derived via immunoSEQ multiplex PCR, lists solely in-frame clones and lacks some. The sample lists some 6,000 clones; around 90% were seen once. Whole-study findings and limits: Higher Inverse Simpson Index values in graft donor and pretransplant recipient predicted broader posttransplant TCR diversity. At the given depth, recipient repertoires were over 95% de novo clonotypes. After transplant, recipient diversity fell while pathologically expanded clonotypes grew through day 180. Without cell sorting, CD4 versus CD8 contributions remain unresolved.

The input for sequencing was peripheral blood mononuclear cells, taken 100 days after allogeneic stem cell transplant. The source is a male patient aged 40-50 years who had an allogeneic stem cell transplant from an unrelated donor, so the T cells may come from the graft donor. Some clones in this sample may be carry-over from other donors' samples. The chain combines TRBV5-1 with TRBJ2-5, with unresolved D. The CDR3: CASSSTETQYF. The DNA of the CDR3 is TGCGCCAGCAGCAGTACAGAGACCCAGTACTTC.